This TCR beta chain was documented in a study of identical twins. Study conclusions and caveats: There were fewer insertions in abundant cord blood beta clonotypes, but memory repertoires showed no such pattern. Model-predicted out-of-frame TCR alpha sharing fell below observed values in monozygotic twins. Invariant MAIT and iNKT cells could partly confound zero-insertion analyses.

A universal primer site was added by template switching, and unique molecular identifiers were carried by the cDNA. One entry per CDR3 protein results from TCRdb running MiXCR on the 5' RACE reads. The sample consists of 400,000 to 600,000 distinct CDR3 sequences, around 22% of them appearing once. Remarks on this clonotype: What it recognizes is unknown.

The germline V gene has CDR1 ENHRY and CDR2 SYGVKD. Deletions cut 3 bases from V and 0 bases from J, with 2 bases between. The CDR3 consists of 13 residues. These data also featured in a second study, about yellow fever vaccine responses in identical twins.

The chain uses TRBV10-3 and TRBJ2-2; no clear D. The clonotype originates from a woman aged 18-29 years in good health. The sequencing sample was made of CD4+ T cells sorted from blood. The CDR3 DNA follows: TGTGCCATCAGTGACTCGAACACCGGGGAGCTGTTTTTT. Its translation: CAISDSNTGELFF.